The 14 T cell receptor beta chains below come from one sample, sequenced in a study of blood T cell repertoires in COVID-19. The protocol was immunoSEQ multiplex PCR, while the TCRdb copy is restricted to in-frame clones and leaves out a portion. This sample yields fewer than 100,000 clones, of which 75% to 85% are seen a single time; 9.6% belongs to the top ten. Source material: peripheral blood. Receptors originate from a man aged 45-60 years with COVID-19, enrolled during active disease.

This clone was detected only once. The chain carries TRBV5-1 and TRBJ2-3, with D perhaps TRBD1 (6 bases). Germline CDR1 SGHRS, CDR2 YFSETQ. The CDR3 contains 17 residues. The V end was cut by 1 base, the J end by 4 bases, with 19 bases between. CDR3 residues: CASSLITGTTGPDTQYF. CDR3 nucleotide sequence: TGCGCCAGCAGCTTGATCACCGGGACAACCGGCCCAGATACGCAGTATTTT. The whole variable domain, filled in from reference TRBV5-1 and TRBJ2-3, reads KAGVTQTPRYLIKTRGQQVTLSCSPISGHRSVSWYQQTPGQGLQFLFEYFSETQRNKGNFPGRFSGRQFSNSRSEMNVSTLELGDSALYLCASSLITGTTGPDTQYFGPGTRLTVL.

The genes are TRBV6-4 and TRBJ2-2; 11 nucleotides match TRBD2. V shed 2 bases, J shed 6 bases, and the junction held 5 bases outside the gene matches. CDR1 is MRHNA and CDR2 is SNTAGT in the germline V gene. CDR3 length equals 16 residues. In DNA, the CDR3 is TGTGCCAGCAGTGACGGACTAGCGGGCTCCCCCGGGGAGCTGTTTTTT. Translating it yields CASSDGLAGSPGELFF.

V usage is TRBV27 and J usage is TRBJ1-1; perhaps TRBD1 as D (5 bases). Trimming removed 3 bases at V and 1 base at J, with 18 bases between. The V gene's germline CDR1 is MNHEY and CDR2 SMNVEV (reference sequence). This CDR3 has 17 residues. The CDR3: CASSLGWGRGSNTEAFF. The CDR3 DNA is TGTGCCAGCAGTTTGGGGTGGGGAAGGGGATCGAACACTGAAGCTTTCTTT.

The J gene is TRBJ1-3, the V gene TRBV11-2; 11 nucleotides match TRBD1. V shed 5 bases and J 0 bases; nucleotides not matched to a gene: 9. Per germline, CDR1 SGHAT and CDR2 FQNNGV. This CDR3 contains 18 residues. The CDR3 here is CASSIRDRGKSSGNTIYF. CDR3 in DNA: TGTGCCAGCAGCATACGGGACAGGGGGAAATCCTCTGGAAACACCATATATTTT. Full variable domain (missing parts from reference TRBV11-2 and TRBJ1-3): EAGVAQSPRYKIIEKRQSVAFWCNPISGHATLYWYQQILGQGPKLLIQFQNNGVVDDSQLPKDRFSAERLKGVDSTLKIQPAKLEDSAVYLCASSIRDRGKSSGNTIYFGEGSWLTVV.

The rearrangement joins TRBV6-1 to TRBJ2-1; no definite D call. The CDR3 extends over 15 amino acids. The germline V and J ends were trimmed by 1 base and 0 bases, with 7 bases remaining between them. The germline CDR1 and CDR2 sequences are MNHNS and SASEGT. CDR3 sequence (DNA): TGTGCCAGCAGTGAAGACCTAAGCTCCTACAATGAGCAGTTCTTC. Its protein is CASSEDLSSYNEQFF.

The chain combines TRBV30 with TRBJ2-3; 14 bases align to TRBD2. The J segment lost 2 bases and the V segment lost 1 base, leaving 5 bases of the junction unmatched. The CDR3 has 17 amino acids. Looked up from germline, CDR1 is GTSNPN and CDR2 is SVGIG (reference sequence). CDR3 nucleotides: TGTGCCTGGAGTGCTTGGACTAGCGGGGGGCCCACAGATACGCAGTATTTT. Its translation is CAWSAWTSGGPTDTQYF.

This chain connects TRBV4-1 to TRBJ2-7, with a tentative D call TRBD1 (5 bases). CDR1 is MGHRA and CDR2 is YSYEKL in the germline V gene. The CDR3 length is 15 residues. The germline V and J ends were trimmed by 0 bases and 2 bases, with 11 bases remaining between them. The CDR3 DNA is TGCGCCAGCAGCCAAGATAGGGGCAGAACCTACGAGCAGTACTTC. It codes for CASSQDRGRTYEQYF.

This chain connects TRBV11-2 to TRBJ2-5; D is perhaps TRBD2 (5 bases). This CDR3 is built from 13 residues. The germline CDR1 and CDR2 sequences are SGHAT and FQNNGV. V was clipped by 2 bases and J by 5 bases, with 9 bases between them. The CDR3 DNA follows: TGTGCCAGCAGCTTACTTGGGGAGGAGACCCAGTACTTC. It codes for CASSLLGEETQYF.

The V gene is TRBV28, the J gene TRBJ2-5; the D is unclear. This CDR3 region has 14 residues. Trimming pared 3 bases from V and 1 base from J, leaving 9 bases between. The germline gives CDR1 MDHEN, CDR2 SYDVKM. The CDR3 loop reads CASSLSGIQETQYF. CDR3 bases: TGTGCCAGCAGTTTGTCTGGCATCCAAGAGACCCAGTACTTC. The variable domain in full, completed from reference TRBV28 and TRBJ2-5, reads DVKVTQSSRYLVKRTGEKVFLECVQDMDHENMFWYRQDPGLGLRLIYFSYDVKMKEKGDIPEGYSVSREKKERFSLILESASTNQTSMYLCASSLSGIQETQYFGPGTRLLVL.

The rearrangement joins TRBV6-2 or TRBV6-3 to TRBJ2-5, with 10 bases identical to TRBD2. Germline CDR1 MNHEY, CDR2 SVGEGT. The CDR3 spans 15 residues. V shed 5 bases and J 7 bases; nucleotides not matched to a gene: 10. CDR3 coding DNA: TGTGCCAGCAGTCTAGCGGGAGCGGGATTGGGGACCCAGTACTTC. This sequence encodes CASSLAGAGLGTQYF.

The chain links TRBV5-8 to TRBJ1-1; 12 nucleotides align to TRBD1. CDR3 length equals 17 residues. Germline CDR1 is SGHTS and CDR2 is YDEGEE. The J segment lost 4 bases and the V segment lost 5 bases, leaving 12 bases of the junction unmatched. For the CDR3, the DNA is TGTGCCAGCAGTTACCGGGACAGGGGGCGCTTCGGCACTGAAGCTTTCTTT. It specifies CASSYRDRGRFGTEAFF. Using reference TRBV5-8 and TRBJ1-1 for the parts outside the CDR3, the full variable domain is EAGVTQSPTHLIKTRGQQATLRCSPISGHTSVYWYQQALGLGLQFLLWYDEGEERNRGNFPPRFSGRQFPNYSSELNVNALELEDSALYLCASSYRDRGRFGTEAFFGQGTRLTVV.

The CDR3 nucleotides are TGTGCCAGCAGTCTCAGGGGATATAATTCACCCCTCCACTTT. Protein: CASSLRGYNSPLHF. V gene TRBV27 combines with J gene TRBJ1-6, with D tentatively TRBD1 (6 bases). V was shortened by 5 bases and J by 4 bases, with 9 bases between the two germline ends. The CDR3 sequence is 14 residues long. Germline V gene lookup returns CDR1 MNHEY and CDR2 SMNVEV (reference sequence).

V gene TRBV28 combines with J gene TRBJ1-6; D is uncertain. V was shortened by 2 bases and J by 10 bases, with 12 bases between the two germline ends. This CDR3 is 14 amino acids long. Germline lookup yields CDR1 MDHEN and CDR2 SYDVKM. As DNA, the CDR3 is TGTGCCAGCAGTTTACGTCCTCGGGAATCACCCCTCCACTTT. It is translated as CASSLRPRESPLHF.

This chain links TRBV24-1 with TRBJ1-5; 9 positions match TRBD1. Looked up from germline, CDR1 is KGHDR and CDR2 is SFDVKD. The CDR3 has 15 residues. V trimming: 9 bases; J trimming: 1 base; junction bases outside the gene matches: 6. This chain's CDR3 is CATEGQGGSNQPQHF. The CDR3 DNA is TGTGCCACCGAGGGACAGGGAGGAAGCAATCAGCCCCAGCATTTT.